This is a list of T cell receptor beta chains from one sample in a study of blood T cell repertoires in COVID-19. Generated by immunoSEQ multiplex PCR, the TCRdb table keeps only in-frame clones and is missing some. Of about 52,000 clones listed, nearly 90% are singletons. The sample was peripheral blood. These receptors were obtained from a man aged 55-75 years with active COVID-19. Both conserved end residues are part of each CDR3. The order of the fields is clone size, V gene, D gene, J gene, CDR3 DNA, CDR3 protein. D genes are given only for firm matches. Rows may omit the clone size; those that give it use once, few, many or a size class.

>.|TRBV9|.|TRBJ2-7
TGTGCCAGCAGCGTAGGGCTCGGGACCTACGAGCAGTACTTC
CASSVGLGTYEQYF
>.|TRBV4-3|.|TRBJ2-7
TGCGCCAGCAGCCAAGATACGGGTCGCGAGCAGTACTTC
CASSQDTGREQYF
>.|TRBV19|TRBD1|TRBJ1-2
TGTGCCAGTTCGATGGGGGACAGTACCTATGGCTACACCTTC
CASSMGDSTYGYTF
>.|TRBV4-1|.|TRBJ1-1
TGCGCCAGCAGAAGGGGAAACACTGAAGCTTTCTTT
CASRRGNTEAFF
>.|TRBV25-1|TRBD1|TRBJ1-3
TGTGCCAGCAGGGGGACAGGGGGAAACACCATATATTTT
CASRGTGGNTIYF
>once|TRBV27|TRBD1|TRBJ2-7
TGTGCCAGCAGTTCCCCGGACAGGGTAGTGTACGAGCAGTACTTC
CASSSPDRVVYEQYF
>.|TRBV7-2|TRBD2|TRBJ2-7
TGTGCCAGCAGCTTAGGCCGGGGGACTAGCGGGACTACCTACGAGCAGTACTTC
CASSLGRGTSGTTYEQYF
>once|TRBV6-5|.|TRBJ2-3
TGTGCCAGCAGTTCTCTACCCACAGATACGCAGTATTTT
CASSSLPTDTQYF
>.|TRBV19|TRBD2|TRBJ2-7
TGTGCCAGTAGTATACACGGGAGGGCCGGCGAGCAGTACTTC
CASSIHGRAGEQYF
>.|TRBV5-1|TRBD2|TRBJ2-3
TGCGCCAGCAGCTTAAGAACTAGCGGGAGCACAGATACGCAGTATTTT
CASSLRTSGSTDTQYF
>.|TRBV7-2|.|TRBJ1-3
TGTGCCAGCAGCTTAGTCAGTACTGGAAACACCATATATTTT
CASSLVSTGNTIYF